This entry lists 22 T cell receptor beta chains sequenced from one sample in a study of blood T cell repertoires in COVID-19. Assay used: immunoSEQ multiplex PCR; TCRdb lists only in-frame clones, some missing. The sample contains some 160,000 clones, around 90% of which appear only once. Sequenced: peripheral blood. The origin of the receptors is an elderly woman with COVID-19, enrolled during active disease.

The V and J genes are TRBV10-3 and TRBJ2-1; 10 nucleotides line up with TRBD2. Germline trimming cut 0 bases from V and 4 bases from J; bases unmatched to any gene: 27. Germline CDR1 is ENHRY and CDR2 is SYGVKD. This CDR3 is 24 amino acids long. The CDR3 protein is CAISESRGLAGGSESRLIYNEQFF. CDR3 DNA sequence: TGTGCCATCAGTGAGTCGAGGGGTTTAGCGGGAGGCTCCGAATCACGCTTAATATACAATGAGCAGTTCTTC.

The gene calls are TRBV10-3 and TRBJ1-2; the D is unclear. Germline values: CDR1 ENHRY, CDR2 SYGVKD. The CDR3 consists of 12 residues. Trimming removed 7 bases from V and 1 base from J, with 7 bases in between. The CDR3 DNA reads TGTGCCATCACCGAGAATAACTATGGCTACACCTTC. It yields the protein CAITENNYGYTF.

This clone is a singleton in its sample. The V and J genes are TRBV6-2 or TRBV6-3 and TRBJ1-5; perhaps TRBD1 as D (6 bases). The CDR3 is 17 residues long. From germline, CDR1 is MNHEY and CDR2 SVGEGT. Trimming shortened V by 6 bases and J by 2 bases, and 20 bases separated the two germline ends. The chain's CDR3 is CASSPRGGDRRNQPQHF. For the CDR3, the DNA is TGTGCCAGCAGCCCTCGAGGGGGTGATCGTCGCAATCAGCCCCAGCATTTT.

The V gene is TRBV15, the J gene TRBJ1-6; 7 nucleotides line up with TRBD1. Germline V gives CDR1 LNHNV, CDR2 YYDKDF (reference sequence). V gave up 3 bases and J gave up 7 bases; unmatched junction bases: 6. The CDR3 has 15 amino acids. In DNA, the CDR3 is TGTGCCACCAGCAGTACCGGGACAGCCAATTCACCCCTCCACTTT. Translated: CATSSTGTANSPLHF.

This rearrangement joins TRBV29-1 to TRBJ1-1; no firm D call. Looked up from germline, CDR1 is SQVTM and CDR2 is ANQGSEA. The CDR3 totals 15 residues. V was clipped by 6 bases and J by 0 bases, with 17 bases between them. CDR3 in amino acids: CSVPGKGSMNTEAFF. For the CDR3, the DNA is TGCAGCGTGCCCGGGAAAGGATCCATGAACACTGAAGCTTTCTTT.

The V gene is TRBV19, the J gene TRBJ2-3; 9 nucleotides line up with TRBD2. With 10 bases clipped from V and 5 bases from J, the junction kept 7 bases outside the gene matches. Germline V lookup: CDR1 LNHDA, CDR2 SQIVND (reference sequence). This CDR3 contains 13 residues. The CDR3 DNA reads TGTGCCACTGGAGCGGGGGGCAGAGATACGCAGTATTTT. Its protein product is CATGAGGRDTQYF.

In DNA, the CDR3 is TGTGCCAGCAGTTCAGGGGTAAGGGAGCAGTACTTC. It codes for CASSSGVREQYF. The rearrangement joins TRBV28 to TRBJ2-7, with D perhaps matching TRBD1 (6 bases). This CDR3 is 12 amino acids long. Germline CDR1 is MDHEN and CDR2 is SYDVKM. V was shortened by 4 bases and J by 7 bases, with 11 bases between the two germline ends.

This clone appeared once. The rearrangement joins TRBV6-5 to TRBJ2-1, with TRBD2 identical over 15 bases. The CDR3 loop spans 16 amino acids. CDR1 is MNHEY and CDR2 is SVGAGI in the germline V gene. V was pared by 2 bases and J by 7 bases, with 3 bases of the junction left unmatched. CDR3 nucleotides: TGTGCCAGCAGTTACGGGGGGACTAGCGGGAGGAATGAGCAGTTCTTC. Translating gives CASSYGGTSGRNEQFF.

This chain connects TRBV6-2 or TRBV6-3 to TRBJ2-5; 10 positions match TRBD2. CDR1 MNHEY and CDR2 SVGEGT come from the germline V gene. V lost 0 bases and J lost 5; bases outside the gene matches: 9. The CDR3 covers 17 residues. CDR3 coding DNA: TGTGCCAGCAGTTACTCGAAAAGCGGGAGGGCCCCGGAGACCCAGTACTTC. This encodes CASSYSKSGRAPETQYF.

This chain joins TRBV7-3 and TRBJ2-1; TRBD2 aligns across 7 bases. Per germline, CDR1 SGHTA and CDR2 FQGTGA. This CDR3 has 13 residues. The V segment lost 5 bases and the J segment 8 bases; nucleotides outside the gene matches: 6. CDR3 sequence (DNA): TGTGCCAGCAGCCTTACTAGCGCCCATGAGCAGTTCTTC. Translating it yields CASSLTSAHEQFF.

The chain is built from TRBV5-5 and TRBJ1-2, with a possible D match to TRBD1 (5 bases). The germline V gene encodes CDR1 SGHKS and CDR2 YYEKEE (reference sequence). CDR3 length: 14 amino acids. Trimming took 6 bases from V and 1 from J, leaving 13 bases between them. CDR3 sequence (DNA): TGTGCCAGCAAATTGGACACCTATAACTATGGCTACACCTTC. It specifies CASKLDTYNYGYTF.

This clone was picked up a small number of times. The V gene is TRBV6-2 or TRBV6-3, the J gene TRBJ1-2; possibly TRBD1 for D (5 bases). V was pared by 6 bases and J by 6 bases, with 20 bases between. CDR1 and CDR2 from the germline V gene are MNHEY and SVGEGT. The CDR3 totals 15 residues. DNA for the CDR3: TGTGCCAGCAGCCTAATTCCGAGGGGAGGAAATGGCTACACCTTC. Its protein product is CASSLIPRGGNGYTF.

The gene calls are TRBV7-8 and TRBJ1-2; no reliable D call. The germline V gene has CDR1 SGHVS and CDR2 FQNEAQ. The ends were cut back, 1 base at V and 10 bases at J, with 13 bases in the middle. The CDR3 extends over 13 amino acids. This CDR3 is CASSLGGSSDYTF. CDR3 sequence (DNA): TGTGCCAGCAGCTTAGGAGGGTCTTCGGACTACACCTTC.

The V gene is TRBV2, the J gene TRBJ2-1, with a possible D match to TRBD2 (5 bases). The CDR3 totals 15 residues. Germline CDR1 and CDR2: SNHLY and FYNNEI. The V end was cut by 7 bases, the J end by 9 bases, with 22 bases between. The CDR3 loop reads CASKSILLGSGEQFF. The CDR3 DNA is TGTGCCAGCAAATCCATTCTACTGGGCAGCGGTGAGCAGTTCTTC.

The chain is built from TRBV7-3 and TRBJ2-3; 13 bases match TRBD2. After removal of 5 bases from V and 6 bases from J, the junction contained 5 bases not matched to a gene. The CDR3 contains 15 residues. CDR1 and CDR2 from the germline V gene are SGHTA and FQGTGA. The CDR3 loop reads CASSRGTSGKDTQYF. CDR3 nucleotide sequence: TGTGCCAGCAGCCGAGGGACTAGCGGGAAGGATACGCAGTATTTT.

The chain recombines TRBV9 with TRBJ2-2; TRBD2 aligns across 9 bases. Looked up from germline, CDR1 is SGDLS and CDR2 is YYNGEE. CDR3 size: 17 residues. With 2 bases clipped from V and 5 bases from J, the junction kept 10 bases outside the gene matches. The CDR3 loop reads CASSVTVSGRGTGELFF. Written as DNA, the CDR3 is TGTGCCAGCAGCGTCACGGTTAGCGGGAGAGGGACCGGGGAGCTGTTTTTT.

The rearrangement uses TRBV6-2 or TRBV6-3 and TRBJ1-1; D may be TRBD1 (5 bases). Per germline, CDR1 MNHEY and CDR2 SVGEGT. This CDR3 comprises 17 residues. V lost 0 bases to trimming and J lost 3 bases, with 17 bases between them. CDR3 in DNA: TGTGCCAGCAGTTACTCAGGGACTTCGGGAAGTTACACTGAAGCTTTCTTT. Encoded protein: CASSYSGTSGSYTEAFF.

CDR3 DNA: TGCGCCAGCAGCTTGTCTGGGAATGAGGGCACTGAAGCTTTCTTT. Translation: CASSLSGNEGTEAFF. This chain connects TRBV5-1 to TRBJ1-1, with D unresolved. The CDR3 consists of 15 residues. Trimming shortened V by 1 base and J by 4 bases, and 14 bases separated the two germline ends. Germline V gene data show CDR1 as SGHRS and CDR2 as YFSETQ.

The gene calls are TRBV19 and TRBJ2-3, with TRBD2 identical over 9 bases. Germline-derived CDR1 and CDR2 are LNHDA and SQIVND (reference sequence). The CDR3 consists of 15 residues. V trimming: 5 bases; J trimming: 2 bases; junction bases outside the gene matches: 5. The CDR3 DNA is TGTGCCAGTAGTTCCTCTAGCGGGACCACAGATACGCAGTATTTT. Translation: CASSSSSGTTDTQYF.

V and J are TRBV3-1 (or the pseudogene TRBV3-2) and TRBJ2-3; TRBD1 agrees at 7 bases. The V and J ends lost 0 bases and 0 bases, in that order; junction bases with no gene match: 3. In germline, CDR1 is LGHDT, CDR2 YNNKEL (reference sequence). The CDR3 totals 16 residues. The CDR3 here is CASSQETGASTDTQYF. DNA for the CDR3: TGTGCCAGCAGCCAAGAAACAGGGGCTAGCACAGATACGCAGTATTTT.

The chain combines TRBV7-9 with TRBJ1-6, with 8 bases that match TRBD1. There are 15 residues in the CDR3. With V trimmed by 5 bases and J by 3 bases, 3 bases remained unmatched. The germline CDR1 and CDR2 sequences are SEHNR and FQNEAQ (reference sequence). The CDR3 loop reads CASSIGTGYNSPLHF. CDR3 in DNA: TGTGCCAGCAGCATAGGGACAGGCTATAATTCACCCCTCCACTTT.

The chain employs TRBV28 and TRBJ1-6; D is ambiguous. The CDR3 covers 14 residues. The V gene lost 1 base and the J gene lost 8 bases, with 9 bases spanning the gap. Looked up from germline, CDR1 is MDHEN and CDR2 is SYDVKM. The CDR3: CASSLSGNYSPLHF. DNA of the CDR3: TGTGCCAGCAGTTTATCCGGGAACTATTCACCCCTCCACTTT. Based on the CDR3 plus reference TRBV28 and TRBJ1-6, the full variable domain is DVKVTQSSRYLVKRTGEKVFLECVQDMDHENMFWYRQDPGLGLRLIYFSYDVKMKEKGDIPEGYSVSREKKERFSLILESASTNQTSMYLCASSLSGNYSPLHFGNGTRLTVT.